The TCR beta chain described here comes from a study of T cells in Graves' hyperthyroidism and ophthalmopathy. Uncontrolled infection, other autoimmune disease, pregnancy or lactation disqualified patients from enrolment. Thyroid ultrasound and orbital computed tomography, with clinical symptoms and serum thyroxine and TRAb, informed diagnoses. RNA transcripts provided the source from which TCR beta CDR3 regions were amplified. The HTBI primer set was used in a first-round RT-PCR of the TCR CDR3. Each CDR3 protein is one row after TCRdb ran MiXCR on the multiplex PCR reads. The sample holds around 480,000 distinct CDR3 sequences, 13% to 15% seen once. There are many counts of this clonotype. What it recognizes is unknown. Germline V gene data show CDR1 as KGHDR and CDR2 as SFDVKD. This CDR3 contains 13 residues. Trimming took 0 bases from V and 8 from J, leaving 9 bases between them. Study observations and caveats: Peripheral blood also featured most of the thyroid clonotypes expanded above 0.001.

V gene TRBV24-1 combines with J gene TRBJ1-2; unclear D gene. Sequences were obtained from blood. The TCR comes from a woman aged 18-29 years with Graves' hyperthyroidism. The CDR3 loop is CATSDLRSQGYTF. The CDR3 DNA is TGTGCCACCAGTGATTTGAGGAGCCAGGGCTACACCTTC.